Below are 29 T cell receptor beta chains sequenced from a single sample in a study of T-cell memory formation after mild COVID-19. TCRdb re-derived calls from the 5' RACE reads in MiXCR, one entry per CDR3 protein. The data show fewer than 200,000 distinct CDR3 sequences, around a sixth seen once. The material sequenced was PBMCs or a T cell subset sorted from them (not recorded which). Receptors were obtained from a young man who had mild COVID-19 (a few samples of this study predate the infection). Cell type and time point are not known.

The V and J genes are TRBV6-5 and TRBJ2-1; a weak D match, TRBD2 (6 bases). CDR1 is MNHEY, CDR2 SVGAGI, per germline. V lost 1 base to trimming and J lost 13 bases, with 20 bases between them. The CDR3 totals 15 residues. CDR3 nucleotides: TGTGCCAGCAGTTACTACCGAGGGGCCGGGACTTTTCAGTTCTTC. It is translated as CASSYYRGAGTFQFF.

The rearrangement links TRBV7-6 to TRBJ2-3, with TRBD2 matching 15 bases. This CDR3 has 15 amino acids. The junction had 5 bases not matched to a gene; V was cut back by 5 bases and J by 8 bases. Germline V CDR1 and CDR2: SGHVS, FNYEAQ. This chain's CDR3 is CASSLGTSGGSTQYF. The CDR3 DNA reads as TGTGCCAGCAGCCTAGGGACTAGCGGGGGGTCTACGCAGTATTTT.

The V gene is TRBV10-3, the J gene TRBJ1-5; maybe TRBD1 (6 bases). The V and J ends lost 0 bases and 7 bases respectively, with 13 bases between them. Germline CDR1 and CDR2: ENHRY and SYGVKD. The CDR3 sequence is 15 residues long. CDR3 DNA sequence: TGTGCCATCAGTGAGTCGATCTTGGGGGGCCAGCCCCAGCATTTT. Its protein product is CAISESILGGQPQHF.

This clonotype was counted only a few times. The genes are TRBV15 and TRBJ2-5, with D possibly TRBD2 on 6 matching bases. Trimming took off 0 bases at V and 2 bases at J, with 10 bases between the two ends. The CDR3 has 15 residues. The V gene's germline CDR1 is LNHNV and CDR2 YYDKDF (reference sequence). Here the CDR3 reads CATSRELGGQETQYF. The DNA for the CDR3 is TGTGCCACCAGCAGAGAGTTGGGGGGACAAGAGACCCAGTACTTC.

The rearrangement uses TRBV6-1 and TRBJ1-4, with 9 bases fitting TRBD1. CDR3 length equals 11 residues. Germline V gives CDR1 MNHNS, CDR2 SASEGT. With 6 bases clipped from V and 14 bases from J, the junction kept 4 bases outside the gene matches. CDR3 sequence (DNA): TGTGCCAGCAGGGCGGGACAGGGTCTGTTTTTT. Translating it yields CASRAGQGLFF.

The chain has TRBV9 and TRBJ1-2; D is possibly TRBD1 (5 bases). This CDR3 contains 16 residues. V dropped 2 bases and J dropped 5 bases, with 19 bases sitting between them. Germline V CDR1 and CDR2: SGDLS, YYNGEE. The CDR3 DNA follows: TGTGCCAGCAGCGTTGATCTGGGGGGGACGGAATATGGCTACACCTTC. It translates to CASSVDLGGTEYGYTF. Full variable domain (rest looked up from reference TRBV9 and TRBJ1-2): DSGVTQTPKHLITATGQRVTLRCSPRSGDLSVYWYQQSLDQGLQFLIQYYNGEERAKGNILERFSAQQFPDLHSELNLSSLELGDSALYFCASSVDLGGTEYGYTFGSGTRLTVV.

The chain couples TRBV15 to TRBJ2-1; D gene uncertain. Germline CDR1 is LNHNV and CDR2 is YYDKDF (reference sequence). V was trimmed by 1 base and J by 9 bases, leaving 10 bases between them. The CDR3 loop spans 13 amino acids. CDR3 in amino acids: CATSRALDREQFF. CDR3 DNA sequence: TGTGCCACCAGCAGAGCATTGGACCGTGAGCAGTTCTTC.

In this sample, this clonotype turned up many times. This chain joins TRBV5-5 and TRBJ2-1; either TRBD1 or TRBD2 may fit D (5 bases each). Deletions cut 0 bases from V and 4 bases from J, with 11 bases between. The V gene's germline CDR1 is SGHKS and CDR2 YYEKEE (reference sequence). The CDR3 is made up of 15 amino acids. CDR3 in DNA: TGTGCCAGCAGCTTGGGATGGGGCGGGTACAATGAGCAGTTCTTC. Its protein is CASSLGWGGYNEQFF.

The rearrangement uses TRBV2 and TRBJ2-1; D gene uncertain. The CDR3 covers 14 residues. The V gene's germline CDR1 is SNHLY and CDR2 FYNNEI. Trimming removed 1 base at V and 5 bases at J, with 9 bases between. The CDR3 DNA is TGTGCCAGCAGTGAAGTCTCGGGCCACAATGAGCAGTTCTTC. Translated: CASSEVSGHNEQFF. The entire variable domain, with the rest obtained from reference TRBV2 and TRBJ2-1, is as follows: EPEVTQTPSHQVTQMGQEVILRCVPISNHLYFYWYRQILGQKVEFLVSFYNNEISEKSEIFDDQFSVERPDGSNFTLKIRSTKLEDSAMYFCASSEVSGHNEQFFGPGTRLTVL.

V gene TRBV4-2 combines with J gene TRBJ1-4; TRBD1 matches at 8 bases. V dropped 4 bases and J dropped 7; count of bases not matched to a gene: 8. From germline, CDR1 is LGHNA and CDR2 YNFKEQ. There are 15 residues in the CDR3. The CDR3 sequence: CASSPGQGIGEKLFF. The CDR3 DNA sequence: TGTGCCAGCAGCCCAGGACAGGGAATCGGTGAAAAACTGTTTTTT.

This sequence joins TRBV11-2 and TRBJ2-3, with a possible D match to TRBD1 (5 bases). The V gene lost 0 bases and the J gene lost 8 bases, with 9 bases spanning the gap. CDR3 length: 13 amino acids. Germline V lookup: CDR1 SGHAT, CDR2 FQNNGV. CDR3 loop: CASSLDWGSTQYF. CDR3 bases: TGTGCCAGCAGCTTAGACTGGGGCTCTACGCAGTATTTT.

This clonotype was counted only a few times. The chain recombines TRBV6-5 with TRBJ1-2, with a possible D match to TRBD1 (5 bases). The germline CDR1 and CDR2 sequences are MNHEY and SVGAGI. The CDR3 runs to 15 residues. The ends were cut back, 6 bases at V and 4 bases at J, with 18 bases in the middle. CDR3 protein: CASRPRQILGYGYTF. The CDR3 region has the DNA TGTGCCAGCAGGCCCCGACAGATCTTAGGCTATGGCTACACCTTC.

The J gene is TRBJ2-7, the V gene TRBV18; no firm D call. This CDR3 spans 13 amino acids. Deletions cut 2 bases from V and 6 bases from J, with 11 bases between. Per germline, CDR1 KGHSH and CDR2 LQKENI. The CDR3 sequence: CASSPGPSSEQYF. DNA of the CDR3: TGTGCCAGCTCACCAGGGCCTTCTAGCGAGCAGTACTTC.

The rearrangement links TRBV4-3 to TRBJ2-1, with D possibly TRBD2 on 6 matching bases. Looked up from germline, CDR1 is LGHNA and CDR2 is YSLEER. The V gene lost 4 bases and the J gene lost 1 base, with 26 bases spanning the gap. The CDR3 runs to 20 residues. CDR3 nucleotide sequence: TGCGCCAGCAGCCCCAGGTTGGCGGGGCTTTCATCTAGGTCCTACAATGAGCAGTTCTTC. It translates to CASSPRLAGLSSRSYNEQFF.

There are a few counts of this clonotype. This chain uses TRBV7-2 with TRBJ1-1; TRBD1 matches 9 bases. Losses at the gene ends were 5 bases for V and 9 bases for J; bases not matched to a gene: 7. Germline V lookup: CDR1 SGHTA, CDR2 FQGNSA. The CDR3 extends over 13 amino acids. The CDR3 bases are TGTGCCAGCAGCACGGGACAGGGAAGGAAAGCTTTCTTT. Translating gives CASSTGQGRKAFF.

This clonotype has a handful of counts. The rearrangement joins TRBV28 to TRBJ2-4; possible D gene TRBD2, 5 bases. The germline CDR1 and CDR2 sequences are MDHEN and SYDVKM. This CDR3 contains 12 residues. Between the trimmed V and J ends, which lost 11 bases and 4 bases, there was a span of 12 bases. The CDR3 region is CAVTGRKNIQYF. Here the CDR3 DNA reads TGTGCCGTTACGGGAAGGAAAAACATTCAGTACTTC.

CDR3 loop: CASSSHLGQGLYEQYF. The DNA for the CDR3 is TGCGCCAGCAGCTCACACTTGGGACAAGGCCTCTACGAGCAGTACTTC. The chain links TRBV5-1 to TRBJ2-7; possible D gene TRBD1, 6 bases. CDR1 SGHRS and CDR2 YFSETQ come from the germline V gene. Trimming pared 3 bases from V and 3 bases from J, leaving 19 bases between. This CDR3 has 16 amino acids.

The rearrangement links TRBV6-5 to TRBJ1-1; 7 bases line up with TRBD1. The CDR3 spans 16 residues. V dropped 5 bases and J dropped 0; count of bases not matched to a gene: 9. Germline V CDR1 and CDR2: MNHEY, SVGAGI. The CDR3 DNA sequence: TGTGCCAGCAGTCCCTGGGACAGATCCATGAACACTGAAGCTTTCTTT. It yields the protein CASSPWDRSMNTEAFF.

This clonotype was counted a few times. J is TRBJ1-5 and V is TRBV5-6; D not resolved. The CDR3 contains 14 residues. Per germline, CDR1 SGHDT and CDR2 YYEEEE. V dropped 4 bases and J dropped 3 bases, with 11 bases sitting between them. DNA for the CDR3: TGTGCCAGCAGCCCCGGGCAGACCAATCAGCCCCAGCATTTT. It specifies CASSPGQTNQPQHF.

V is TRBV6-2 or TRBV6-3 and J is TRBJ2-3, with no clear D. The germline V gene has CDR1 MNHEY and CDR2 SVGEGT. V was pared by 0 bases and J by 3 bases, with 13 bases between. The CDR3 loop spans 16 amino acids. This CDR3 is CASSYSPGLGTDTQYF. The DNA for the CDR3 is TGTGCCAGCAGTTACTCCCCCGGGCTGGGGACAGATACGCAGTATTTT.

V gene TRBV19 combines with J gene TRBJ1-2; TRBD1 might be the D (5 bases). This CDR3 has 12 residues. From germline, CDR1 is LNHDA and CDR2 SQIVND (reference sequence). Trimming removed 6 bases from V and 4 bases from J, with 9 bases in between. The CDR3 nucleotides are TGTGCCAGTAGCCCCGACAGCTATGGCTACACCTTC. Translating gives CASSPDSYGYTF.

DNA of the CDR3: TGTGCCAGCAGCACAATTCCCCCGCAGGGTTCGATGACACCCCTCCACTTT. Translation: CASSTIPPQGSMTPLHF. The chain has TRBV7-8 and TRBJ1-6, with D possibly matching TRBD1 (5 bases). The germline gives CDR1 SGHVS, CDR2 FQNEAQ. The CDR3 runs 17 residues. Trimming removed 5 bases from V and 11 bases from J, with 25 bases in between.

This clonotype has a handful of counts. The gene calls are TRBV5-6 and TRBJ2-7, with D uncertain. Looked up from germline, CDR1 is SGHDT and CDR2 is YYEEEE. Trimming took 4 bases from V and 1 from J, leaving 9 bases between them. This CDR3 has 13 amino acids. The CDR3 nucleotides are TGTGCCAGCAGCGCGGACCGATCCTACGAGCAGTACGTC. This gives the protein CASSADRSYEQYV.

This clonotype has a handful of counts. This sequence joins TRBV3-1 and TRBJ2-5, with TRBD1 matching 8 bases. The germline CDR1 and CDR2 sequences are LGHDT and YNNKEL (reference sequence). The CDR3 spans 15 residues. J was trimmed by 2 bases and V by 6 bases; bases with no gene match: 8. In DNA, the CDR3 is TGTGCCAGCAGGAACCAGGGGGCAAATCAAGAGACCCAGTACTTC. Translated: CASRNQGANQETQYF.

The chain couples TRBV28 to TRBJ2-1; TRBD1 matches 11 bases. CDR3 length equals 18 residues. J gave up 5 bases and V 5 bases, and 14 bases lay outside the gene matches. Germline CDR1 and CDR2: MDHEN and SYDVKM. CDR3 amino acids: CASSPLTSPGQGDNEQFF. Written as DNA, the CDR3 is TGTGCCAGCAGTCCCTTGACTTCACCGGGACAGGGGGACAATGAGCAGTTCTTC.

The genes are TRBV28 and TRBJ2-1; 9 bases fit TRBD1. CDR3 length equals 14 residues. The germline gives CDR1 MDHEN, CDR2 SYDVKM. With V trimmed by 6 bases and J by 8 bases, 8 bases remained unmatched. CDR3 nucleotide sequence: TGTGCCAGCAGGCCCGGGACAGGGTATTATGAGCAGTTCTTC. It translates to CASRPGTGYYEQFF.

This chain links TRBV7-9 with TRBJ1-2; D is undetermined. The germline V gene has CDR1 SEHNR and CDR2 FQNEAQ (reference sequence). Trimming stripped 8 bases from V and 2 bases from J, with 15 bases between. CDR3 length: 14 residues. The CDR3 nucleotides read TGTGCCAGCCTGGCGGCATCAATCAACTATGGCTACACCTTC. Translation: CASLAASINYGYTF.

In its sample, this clonotype was seen a few times. V and J are TRBV4-3 and TRBJ2-3, with TRBD2 as a possible D gene (5 bases). Per the germline V gene, CDR1 is LGHNA and CDR2 is YSLEER. The CDR3 has 19 residues. Between the trimmed V and J ends, which lost 4 bases and 0 bases, there was a span of 23 bases. The CDR3 reads CASSRHPLGSEMSTDTQYF. As DNA, the CDR3 is TGCGCCAGCAGCCGACATCCCTTAGGTAGCGAGATGAGCACAGATACGCAGTATTTT.

This clonotype was counted a single time. This chain connects TRBV6-2 or TRBV6-3 to TRBJ2-5, with 7 bases that match TRBD2. Per germline, CDR1 MNHEY and CDR2 SVGEGT. J lost 2 bases, V lost 0 bases, and 0 bases had no gene match. This CDR3 region has 14 residues. In DNA form, the CDR3 reads TGTGCCAGCAGTTACTCGGGACTACAAGAGACCCAGTACTTC. It specifies CASSYSGLQETQYF.